Each of the 8 T cell receptor beta chains below was sequenced from the same sample in a study of blood T cell repertoires in COVID-19. Here immunoSEQ multiplex PCR was the method, and the copy in TCRdb shows in-frame clones only, minus some. The table records about 180,000 clones, approximately 80% of them present only once. The specimen was PBMCs or T cells enriched from blood (not recorded which). The receptor set was obtained from a man aged 55 to 69 who had been exposed to COVID-19.

This clone has a handful of counts. The chain has TRBV29-1 and TRBJ1-3, with 7 bases that match TRBD1. The CDR3 has 11 residues. The trim removed 6 bases at V and 4 bases at J, leaving 0 bases unmatched. The germline gives CDR1 SQVTM, CDR2 ANQGSEA. In nucleotides, the CDR3 is TGCAGCGTGGACAGGGGAAACACCATATATTTT. Translation gives CSVDRGNTIYF.

The rearrangement uses TRBV20-1 and TRBJ2-3; 9 bases map to TRBD1. There are 19 residues in the CDR3. The junction had 21 bases not matched to a gene; V was cut back by 3 bases and J by 5 bases. From germline, CDR1 is DFQATT and CDR2 SNEGSKA (reference sequence). The CDR3 here is CSASSTPAPGQGVIDTQYF. CDR3 sequence (DNA): TGCAGTGCTAGTTCAACCCCTGCCCCGGGACAGGGAGTTATAGATACGCAGTATTTT.

The V call is TRBV29-1, the J call TRBJ2-3, with 12 positions matching TRBD2. J was trimmed by 0 bases and V by 5 bases; bases with no gene match: 3. The CDR3 has 15 residues. Per the germline V gene, CDR1 is SQVTM and CDR2 is ANQGSEA. The CDR3 protein is CSVRGTSGSTDTQYF. DNA of the CDR3: TGCAGCGTTAGAGGGACTAGCGGGAGCACAGATACGCAGTATTTT.

This clone came up once. V is TRBV6-2 or TRBV6-3 and J is TRBJ2-7; 7 bases fit TRBD1. Looked up from germline, CDR1 is MNHEY and CDR2 is SVGEGT. V shed 6 bases, J shed 4 bases, and the junction held 12 bases outside the gene matches. This CDR3 region has 15 residues. CDR3 coding DNA: TGTGCCAGCAGCGACCGCGACAGGGTAGGTTACGAGCAGTACTTC. Residues: CASSDRDRVGYEQYF.

This chain connects TRBV29-1 to TRBJ2-7, with TRBD2 matching 7 bases. The CDR3 spans 13 residues. The V segment lost 4 bases and the J segment 3 bases; nucleotides outside the gene matches: 6. Looked up from germline, CDR1 is SQVTM and CDR2 is ANQGSEA. As DNA, the CDR3 is TGCAGCGTTGCCCCTAGCGGTAACTACGAGCAGTACTTC. Residues: CSVAPSGNYEQYF.

The gene calls are TRBV7-3 and TRBJ2-5; weak D call: TRBD2 (5 bases). CDR3 size: 17 residues. Trimming pared 5 bases from V and 7 bases from J, leaving 26 bases between. The germline V gene encodes CDR1 SGHTA and CDR2 FQGTGA. CDR3 amino acids: CASSPQGGFQAAGTQYF. CDR3 nucleotides: TGTGCCAGCAGCCCCCAAGGCGGGTTTCAGGCCGCAGGGACCCAGTACTTC.

This chain links TRBV19 with TRBJ2-7; 11 bases are shared with TRBD2. The CDR3 loop spans 16 amino acids. The trim removed 4 bases at V and 3 bases at J, leaving 8 bases unmatched. Per germline, CDR1 LNHDA and CDR2 SQIVND (reference sequence). The CDR3 sequence: CASSTAGTSGSYEQYF. The CDR3 bases are TGTGCCAGTAGTACTGCCGGGACTAGCGGCAGCTACGAGCAGTACTTC.

J is TRBJ1-1 and V is TRBV20-1, with D hard to call. The CDR3 has 11 amino acids. Germline CDR1 reads DFQATT; CDR2 reads SNEGSKA (reference sequence). Trimming shortened V by 2 bases and J by 7 bases, and 8 bases separated the two germline ends. The DNA for the CDR3 is TGCAGTGCTAGACCCCTACTTGAAGCTTTCTTT. This translates into CSARPLLEAFF.